A single sample gave rise to the 6 T cell receptor beta chains below, sequenced in a study of persistence of HIV-infected CD4 T cells. Sequencing used immunoSEQ version 4 in survey mode. Measured with immunoSEQ multiplex PCR; TCRdb has only the in-frame clones, and not every one. The sample has approximately 39,000 clones, approximately 78% seen once; the top ten hold 0.97%. Their cognate antigens are unknown. Overlapping HIV-1 Gag 15-mer peptides at approximately 0.91 ug per peptide per mL were used. Sorted nonresponding memory CD4+ T cells were CD40L-negative, CD69-negative, CD45RO-high. The sample consisted of cultured CD4+ T cells from PBMCs, taken from a patient who received antiretroviral therapy. The receptors originated from an adult with HIV. The donor label of this sample is uncertain.

The CDR3 spells CSVGGNNQPQHF. CDR3 sequence (DNA): TGCAGCGTTGGGGGTAACAATCAGCCCCAGCATTTT. The chain employs TRBV29-1 and TRBJ1-5; D ambiguous. The CDR3 sequence is 12 residues long. The germline V and J ends were trimmed by 4 bases and 3 bases, with 7 bases remaining between them. Germline V gene data show CDR1 as SQVTM and CDR2 as ANQGSEA.

The chain has TRBV15 and TRBJ2-7; the D gene could be TRBD1 or TRBD2 (5 bases each). The CDR3 loop spans 14 amino acids. Trimming took 0 bases from V and 4 from J, leaving 10 bases between them. Germline loops: CDR1 LNHNV, CDR2 YYDKDF (reference sequence). The CDR3 sequence: CATSRDIGGYEQYV. In DNA form, the CDR3 reads TGTGCCACCAGCAGAGATATTGGGGGTTACGAGCAGTACGTC.

V and J are TRBV14 and TRBJ1-4; D is possibly TRBD1 (5 bases). V was shortened by 4 bases and J by 1 base, with 10 bases between the two germline ends. The CDR3 is 15 residues long. Germline V gene lookup returns CDR1 SGHDN and CDR2 FVKESK. This CDR3 is CASSLRALTNEKLFF. CDR3 DNA sequence: TGTGCCAGCAGCCTCAGGGCCTTAACTAATGAAAAACTGTTTTTT.

This clone is a singleton in its sample. The chain has TRBV7-9 and TRBJ1-1, with 9 bases that match TRBD1. The trim removed 7 bases at V and 6 bases at J, leaving 6 bases unmatched. CDR1 SEHNR and CDR2 FQNEAQ come from the germline V gene (reference sequence). The CDR3 has 13 amino acids. CDR3 residues: CASKGQGWAEAFF. In DNA, the CDR3 is TGTGCCAGCAAGGGACAGGGTTGGGCTGAAGCTTTCTTT.

This clone was seen only a few times. The V and J genes are TRBV5-1 and TRBJ2-7; no firm D call. V lost 0 bases, J lost 4 bases, and 14 bases lay in between. Germline CDR1 is SGHRS and CDR2 is YFSETQ. There are 15 residues in the CDR3. DNA for the CDR3: TGCGCCAGCAGCTTGGATCTAGTTCCCTCGTACGAGCAGTACGTC. Translation: CASSLDLVPSYEQYV.

V is TRBV2 and J is TRBJ2-1, with no clear D. The germline gives CDR1 SNHLY, CDR2 FYNNEI. The germline V and J ends were trimmed by 6 bases and 6 bases, with 12 bases remaining between them. The CDR3 runs to 13 residues. The CDR3 sequence is CASRPPEVNEQFF. For the CDR3, the DNA is TGTGCCAGCAGGCCGCCAGAAGTCAATGAGCAGTTCTTC.